This TCR beta chain originates from a study of shared clonotypes between healthy human individuals (dated by TCRdb to 2019 to 2021). Study-level background: The cohort comprised two women and a few men aged 18 to 49 years. The study deeply sequenced blood TCR repertoires of about 5 healthy adults to estimate repertoire size and the extent of clonotype sharing between individuals. To increase sequencing depth and limit assay-specific biases, TCR repertoire library preparation and sequencing were carried out by different laboratories using diverse techniques. Between about 0.9 and 9 billion PBMCs per donor were obtained by leukapheresis. Overall results and qualifications from the work: Pairwise subsampling led to the expectation that sequencing depth would affect the degree of clonotype sharing among donors. Only blood was sampled, and tissue TCR repertoires likely differ from those in blood. Because the study included only a small number of donors, the genetic and exposure-history diversity represented was limited.

Donors were healthy HIV-negative adults with no recently reported acute infections or vaccinations. All donors were Caucasian adults living in Nashville, Tennessee, USA. For unsorted samples, 90 million or so PBMCs were counted and genomic DNA was extracted with the QIAamp DNA Blood Mini kit. Blood was collected by leukapheresis, and PBMCs were isolated by Ficoll-Histopaque density gradient centrifugation and then cryopreserved in liquid nitrogen vapor phase. Of note for this clone: This clone's antigen is unknown. Within one base of it there is no much larger clone, and no base qualities were kept.

According to the germline V gene, CDR1 reads SGHDT and CDR2 reads YYEEEE. The V end gives up 4 bases and the J end 5 bases, leaving 12 bases in the junction not matched to a gene. The CDR3 goes from the cysteine to the phenylalanine over 16 residues. The kept DNA is CDR3 alone, 48 bases in frame from the first base. TCR CDR3 regions were amplified from genomic DNA by multiplex PCR using the deep immunoSEQ assay. For each cell subset, the extracted genomic DNA was distributed evenly across all wells of several immunoSEQ 96-well plates, and each plate served as one replicate. For unsorted PBMC, each replicate PCR was loaded with roughly 330 ng genomic DNA, equivalent to 25,000 to 35,000 T cell genomes. Unsorted PBMC genomic DNA was sequenced across ten immunoSEQ deep assay plates. Purified libraries were measured with a Qubit 3.0 fluorometer, size-checked on a Bioanalyzer 2100, and measured again with the KAPA Library Quantification kit. Every immunoSEQ 96-well plate was sequenced on a separate single-read 150-cycle Illumina NextSeq 550 flow cell. In the authors' own workflow: Because the immunoSEQ output included only junctional sequences and no quality scores, the filtering could not be the same as the filtering used for full-length reads. Sequences were annotated with PyIR, a Python wrapper for IgBLAST v1.9, using IMGT germline references to assign V/J genes and CDR3. Any read was removed if the V/J assignment was weak (E-value above 1e-6), the CDR3 was missing, or the read contained stop codons, out-of-frame junctions, or ambiguous translated residues. V3J clonotypes were defined by identical inferred V gene, J gene, and CDR3 amino acid sequence. The percentage overlap between two repertoires was calculated by dividing the number of shared unique clonotypes by the size of the smaller repertoire. Repertoire richness was assessed with RTK rarefaction, the Chao1 estimator, and Recon v2.1 estimates of unobserved clonotypes. This is the immuneACCESS table as TCRdb keeps it, with only in-frame sequences that have V and J called. A part of the clones is gone; compared with another copy, unresolved V genes explain less than half, and the rest is unexplained. That table is the source of V, J and clone size, and D and trimming were worked out from the DNA. In all, the sample holds about 480,000 clones, and 79% of those were seen once. The ten largest clonotypes hold 10% to 15% of the sample.

The source is a middle-aged woman in good health. Some clones in this sample may be carry-over from other donors' samples. The chain uses TRBV5-6 and TRBJ2-5, and TRBD1 matches 9 of the central bases. Sequencing was performed on PBMCs. The sequenced DNA: TGTGCCAGCAGCATAAAAACAGGGGGCGCGGGGGAGACCCAGTACTTC. Translation gives CASSIKTGGAGETQYF.